The 28 T cell receptor beta chains in this list originate from one sample, sequenced in a study of cytomegalovirus exposure and HLA in healthy donors. Amplification used 60 Vbeta primers and 13 Jbeta primers. Generated by immunoSEQ multiplex PCR, the TCRdb table keeps only in-frame clones and is missing some. This table holds 150,000 to 200,000 clones, almost 80% found once. Sequenced material: PBMCs. These receptors all come from a young man in good health and CMV-seronegative.

The rearrangement uses TRBV30 and TRBJ1-2; tentative D call: TRBD1 (5 bases). Germline V gene sequence: CDR1 GTSNPN, CDR2 SVGIG (reference sequence). Trimming stripped 6 bases from V and 6 bases from J, with 11 bases between. The CDR3 runs 11 residues. CDR3 protein: CACSAGHGYTF. CDR3 sequence (DNA): TGTGCCTGTTCGGCAGGGCATGGCTACACCTTC.

The chain links TRBV5-5 to TRBJ1-4; 8 bases map to TRBD1. V was clipped by 2 bases and J by 8 bases; unmatched bases: 5. CDR3 length: 14 amino acids. CDR1 and CDR2 from the germline V gene are SGHKS and YYEKEE (reference sequence). In DNA, the CDR3 is TGTGCCAGCAGCTTAGTGACAGGGGTCGAAAAACTGTTTTTT. It specifies CASSLVTGVEKLFF.

The chain recombines TRBV28 with TRBJ1-4, with D perhaps matching TRBD1 (6 bases). CDR1 and CDR2 from the germline V gene are MDHEN and SYDVKM. The CDR3 consists of 14 residues. Trimming shortened V by 4 bases and J by 4 bases, and 10 bases separated the two germline ends. For the CDR3, the DNA is TGTGCCAGCAGTTACGGACAGCATAATGAAAAACTGTTTTTT. It codes for CASSYGQHNEKLFF.

The genes are TRBV11-2 and TRBJ1-2; D is undetermined. CDR3 length: 14 amino acids. Germline CDR1 and CDR2: SGHAT and FQNNGV. Trimming stripped 0 bases from V and 2 bases from J, with 7 bases between. This CDR3 is CASSLEISNYGYTF. The CDR3 nucleotides are TGTGCCAGCAGCTTAGAAATTTCAAACTATGGCTACACCTTC.

The V call is TRBV27, the J call TRBJ2-3; 9 bases are a match to TRBD2. Germline V gene lookup returns CDR1 MNHEY and CDR2 SMNVEV (reference sequence). The CDR3 sequence is 17 residues long. Trimming cost V 6 bases and J 3 bases; bases outside gene matches: 13. The CDR3 DNA sequence: TGTGCCAGCAGCCCCTGGATGGCGGGAGGGAGGACAGATACGCAGTATTTT. It yields the protein CASSPWMAGGRTDTQYF.

The chain uses TRBV30 and TRBJ2-7, with D unresolved. V lost 2 bases, J lost 3 bases, and 5 bases lay in between. The CDR3 runs 11 residues. Per germline, CDR1 GTSNPN and CDR2 SVGIG (reference sequence). In DNA, the CDR3 is TGTGCCTGGAGTACCAGCTACGAGCAGTACTTC. Encoded protein: CAWSTSYEQYF.

V usage is TRBV18 and J usage is TRBJ2-5; 10 bases are shared with TRBD2. The J call may be incorrect, as the DNA end agrees better with TRBJ2-7. From germline, CDR1 is KGHSH and CDR2 LQKENI. There are 15 residues in the CDR3. The chain's CDR3 is CASSPRTSGEYEQYF. The CDR3, as DNA: TGTGCCAGCTCACCACGTACTAGCGGGGAGTACGAGCAGTACTTC.

The CDR3 sequence is CASSLTGGPEETQYF. The CDR3, as DNA: TGTGCCAGCAGCTTAACGGGGGGGCCGGAAGAGACCCAGTACTTC. The J gene is TRBJ2-5, the V gene TRBV7-3, with D tentatively TRBD2 (7 bases). From germline, CDR1 is SGHTA and CDR2 FQGTGA. V lost 0 bases to trimming and J lost 3 bases, with 11 bases between them. CDR3 length: 15 amino acids.

The J gene is TRBJ1-3, the V gene TRBV30, with D possibly TRBD1 on 5 matching bases. This CDR3 region has 14 residues. V was pared by 5 bases and J by 2 bases, with 13 bases between. From germline, CDR1 is GTSNPN and CDR2 SVGIG (reference sequence). CDR3 bases: TGTGCCTGGCGGGGGAAGTATCCTGGAAACACCATATATTTT. Its translation is CAWRGKYPGNTIYF.

This clone was detected only a few times. The chain couples TRBV5-5 to TRBJ2-1; maybe TRBD1 (6 bases). V lost 6 bases to trimming and J lost 4 bases, with 20 bases between them. The CDR3 is 16 residues long. The germline CDR1 and CDR2 sequences are SGHKS and YYEKEE (reference sequence). In DNA form, the CDR3 reads TGTGCCAGCACCCCCAACAGGGACGTTCGATACAATGAGCAGTTCTTC. Protein sequence: CASTPNRDVRYNEQFF.

The rearrangement joins TRBV27 to TRBJ2-3, with 9 nucleotides matching TRBD2. CDR1 is MNHEY, CDR2 SMNVEV, per germline (reference sequence). The CDR3 extends over 15 amino acids. The junction had 7 bases not matched to a gene; V was cut back by 5 bases and J by 4 bases. This CDR3 is CASSPRAGGPDTQYF. The CDR3 region has the DNA TGTGCCAGCAGTCCCCGTGCGGGGGGGCCAGATACGCAGTATTTT.

This clone was seen a few times. This rearrangement joins TRBV5-6 to TRBJ2-6; the match to TRBD1 covers 9 bases. Germline V lookup: CDR1 SGHDT, CDR2 YYEEEE. The CDR3 contains 18 residues. The V and J ends lost 4 bases and 0 bases, in that order; junction bases with no gene match: 8. In DNA, the CDR3 is TGTGCCAGCAGCAGAGCCGGGACAGGGAGCTCTGGGGCCAACGTCCTGACTTTC. This codes for CASSRAGTGSSGANVLTF.

The chain uses TRBV7-9 and TRBJ2-7; the match to TRBD1 covers 9 bases. With V trimmed by 3 bases and J by 2 bases, 11 bases remained unmatched. The CDR3 loop spans 17 amino acids. Per the germline V gene, CDR1 is SEHNR and CDR2 is FQNEAQ (reference sequence). Here the CDR3 DNA reads TGTGCCAGCAGCTTTAAAGGAGCCGGGACAGGGACCTACGAGCAGTACTTC. It is translated as CASSFKGAGTGTYEQYF.

This clone was seen only a few times. The rearrangement uses TRBV4-3 and TRBJ2-1; D is perhaps TRBD2 (6 bases). The V gene's germline CDR1 is LGHNA and CDR2 YSLEER. This CDR3 contains 17 residues. V lost 0 bases and J lost 0, with 12 bases in between. The CDR3 is CASSQDRGGDSYNEQFF. CDR3 in DNA: TGCGCCAGCAGCCAAGATAGGGGCGGGGACTCCTACAATGAGCAGTTCTTC.

This clone was seen a single time. The chain combines TRBV23-1 with TRBJ2-5, with D perhaps matching TRBD2 (6 bases). Being an ORF, TRBV23-1 has a function that is uncertain. With 6 bases removed from V and 4 bases from J, the gap between germline ends came to 15 bases. The CDR3 is 14 residues long. CDR3 nucleotides: TGCGCCAGCAGCCGGCGGGGTACAACAGAGACCCAGTACTTC. This codes for CASSRRGTTETQYF.

V usage is TRBV5-1 and J usage is TRBJ2-7; 7 positions match TRBD1. The CDR3 runs to 13 residues. CDR1 is SGHRS and CDR2 is YFSETQ in the germline V gene. V shed 10 bases, J shed 6 bases, and the junction held 13 bases outside the gene matches. CDR3: CAQRQGHYCEQYF. The DNA for the CDR3 is TGCGCCCAAAGACAGGGCCATTACTGCGAGCAGTACTTC.

Concerning this clone: Within the sample, other DNA sequences also encode this same CDR3. This chain joins TRBV7-2 and TRBJ2-1; 9 bases are a match to TRBD2. With V trimmed by 5 bases and J by 1 base, 3 bases remained unmatched. Germline CDR1 reads SGHTA; CDR2 reads FQGNSA. This CDR3 has 15 residues. CDR3 bases: TGTGCCAGCAGCCAAGCGGGGGGATCCTACAATGAGCAGTTCTTC. This translates into CASSQAGGSYNEQFF. Using reference TRBV7-2 and TRBJ2-1 for the parts outside the CDR3, the full variable domain is GAGVSQSPSNKVTEKGKDVELRCDPISGHTALYWYRQSLGQGLEFLIYFQGNSAPDKSGLPSDRFSAERTGGSVSTLTIQRTQQEDSAVYLCASSQAGGSYNEQFFGPGTRLTVL.

The chain couples TRBV30 to TRBJ1-1; D possibly corresponds to TRBD1 (5 bases). The V gene's germline CDR1 is GTSNPN and CDR2 SVGIG (reference sequence). This CDR3 has 13 amino acids. V lost 0 bases and J 6 bases, leaving 11 bases between the germline ends. The CDR3: CAWSVPGHPEAFF. In DNA, the CDR3 is TGTGCCTGGAGTGTACCTGGACACCCTGAAGCTTTCTTT.

This clone occurred a few times. The CDR3 DNA is TGTGCCAGCAGCCACGTCCAGGGGGGAAACACCATATATTTT. Amino acid sequence: CASSHVQGGNTIYF. This chain uses TRBV11-2 with TRBJ1-3, with a possible D match to TRBD1 (6 bases). V lost 5 bases and J 4 bases, leaving 12 bases between the germline ends. This CDR3 has 14 residues. The germline CDR1 and CDR2 sequences are SGHAT and FQNNGV. Together with reference TRBV11-2 and TRBJ1-3, the CDR3 gives the full variable domain: EAGVAQSPRYKIIEKRQSVAFWCNPISGHATLYWYQQILGQGPKLLIQFQNNGVVDDSQLPKDRFSAERLKGVDSTLKIQPAKLEDSAVYLCASSHVQGGNTIYFGEGSWLTVV.

This clone was recorded a few times. The same CDR3 also results from other DNA sequences found in this sample. The rearrangement joins TRBV4-1 to TRBJ2-7; D might be TRBD1 (5 bases). Germline values: CDR1 MGHRA, CDR2 YSYEKL. With 4 bases removed from V and 2 bases from J, the gap between germline ends came to 15 bases. The CDR3 totals 15 residues. The CDR3 DNA sequence: TGCGCCAGCAGCCTTCTGGGGCAGGGAACCTACGAGCAGTACTTC. It codes for CASSLLGQGTYEQYF.

V gene TRBV5-6 combines with J gene TRBJ2-7; 8 bases match TRBD2. Germline V CDR1 and CDR2: SGHDT, YYEEEE. With V trimmed by 8 bases and J by 7 bases, 17 bases remained unmatched. CDR3 length: 15 amino acids. This CDR3 is CASIRWVAGGLEQYF. In nucleotides, the CDR3 is TGTGCCAGTATCCGCTGGGTTGCGGGAGGTCTTGAGCAGTACTTC.

This chain connects TRBV9 to TRBJ2-2; TRBD2 aligns across 9 bases. V was clipped by 4 bases and J by 0 bases; unmatched bases: 1. The germline CDR1 and CDR2 sequences are SGDLS and YYNGEE. This CDR3 has 15 amino acids. The CDR3 reads CASSRLAANTGELFF. DNA of the CDR3: TGTGCCAGCAGCCGACTAGCGGCGAACACCGGGGAGCTGTTTTTT.

The genes are TRBV6-5 and TRBJ2-3; D unclear. There are 12 residues in the CDR3. The ends were cut back, 5 bases at V and 4 bases at J, with 7 bases in the middle. Germline V gene sequence: CDR1 MNHEY, CDR2 SVGAGI. In nucleotides, the CDR3 is TGTGCCAGCAGTCGCCGGGCAGATACGCAGTATTTT. Translating gives CASSRRADTQYF.

The chain employs TRBV5-1 and TRBJ1-4; TRBD1 might be the D (5 bases). Trimming cost V 7 bases and J 7 bases, with 17 bases left between them. Germline CDR1 reads SGHRS; CDR2 reads YFSETQ. This CDR3 region has 14 residues. The CDR3 DNA reads as TGCGCCAGCGCAAACGGACAAGAGACTGAAAAACTGTTTTTT. It yields the protein CASANGQETEKLFF.

This clone has more than one count but fewer than ten. This sequence joins TRBV4-1 and TRBJ2-3, with 8 bases that match TRBD1. The CDR3 extends over 14 amino acids. Germline loops: CDR1 MGHRA, CDR2 YSYEKL. V lost 10 bases, J lost 6 bases, and 12 bases stayed unmatched. Here the CDR3 DNA reads TGCGCCACCGCGGGACAGGCCCTCGCCGATACGCAGTATTTT. This translates into CATAGQALADTQYF.

V usage is TRBV7-8 and J usage is TRBJ2-7; TRBD2 aligns across 7 bases. Germline V CDR1 and CDR2: SGHVS, FQNEAQ. The length of the CDR3 is 17 residues. The V gene end was trimmed by 0 bases and the J gene end by 0 bases; junction bases not matched to a gene: 8. CDR3 amino acids: CASSLATLAESSYEQYF. CDR3 bases: TGTGCCAGCAGCTTAGCCACTCTAGCGGAGAGCTCCTACGAGCAGTACTTC.

This chain links TRBV19 with TRBJ2-1; TRBD1 is a possible D gene (6 bases). Trimming left V 4 bases short and J 6 bases short, with 13 bases between. Germline lookup yields CDR1 LNHDA and CDR2 SQIVND (reference sequence). The CDR3 length is 14 residues. The CDR3 DNA sequence: TGTGCCAGTAGTAGGGGGCTTGGACCCAATGAGCAGTTCTTC. It translates to CASSRGLGPNEQFF. The full variable domain, in which reference TRBV19 and TRBJ2-1 provide the parts outside the CDR3, is DGGITQSPKYLFRKEGQNVTLSCEQNLNHDAMYWYRQDPGQGLRLIYYSQIVNDFQKGDIAEGYSVSREKKESFPLTVTSAQKNPTAFYLCASSRGLGPNEQFFGPGTRLTVL.

This chain uses TRBV30 with TRBJ1-5, with D possibly being TRBD1 (6 bases). Germline V gene data show CDR1 as GTSNPN and CDR2 as SVGIG (reference sequence). This CDR3 region has 15 residues. Deletions cut 3 bases from V and 5 bases from J, with 17 bases between. In DNA form, the CDR3 reads TGTGCCTGGAGCTCCTTCAGGGGTGAGGATCAGCCCCAGCATTTT. Its protein product is CAWSSFRGEDQPQHF.